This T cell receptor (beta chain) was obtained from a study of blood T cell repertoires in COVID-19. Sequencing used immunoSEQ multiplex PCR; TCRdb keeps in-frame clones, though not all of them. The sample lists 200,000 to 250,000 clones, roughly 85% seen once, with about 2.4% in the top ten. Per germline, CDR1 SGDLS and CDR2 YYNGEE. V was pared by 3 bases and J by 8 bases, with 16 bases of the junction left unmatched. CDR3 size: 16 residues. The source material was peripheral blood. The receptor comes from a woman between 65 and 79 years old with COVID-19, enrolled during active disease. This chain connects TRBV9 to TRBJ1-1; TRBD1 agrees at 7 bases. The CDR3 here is CASSAWGPGGHAEAFF. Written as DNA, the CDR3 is TGTGCCAGCAGCGCTTGGGGTCCAGGGGGACACGCCGAAGCTTTCTTT.